This is a list of T cell receptor beta chains from one sample in a study of blood T cell repertoires in COVID-19. TCRdb's table, derived via immunoSEQ multiplex PCR, lists solely in-frame clones and lacks some. The repertoire includes roughly 180,000 clones, approximately 80% of them detected once, and about 6.4% sits in the top ten. Sequencing was carried out using peripheral blood. The receptors shown here come from a human donor in a cohort sampled during active COVID-19. The CDR3 runs from the conserved cysteine through the conserved F or W. D genes are given only for firm matches. Only some rows state a clone size, as once, few, many or a class for expanded clones.

clone size	J gene	V gene	D gene	CDR3 protein	CDR3 DNA
-	TRBJ2-7	TRBV5-1	-	CASSPSGGTDTYEQYF	TGCGCCAGCAGCCCCTCTGGGGGGACTGACACCTACGAGCAGTACTTC
few	TRBJ1-2	TRBV30	-	CAWSVIWGDYGYTF	TGTGCCTGGAGTGTAATTTGGGGGGACTATGGCTACACCTTC
-	TRBJ1-1	TRBV3-1/TRBV3-2	TRBD1	CASNRGTGWTEAFF	TGTGCCAGCAACCGAGGGACAGGGTGGACTGAAGCTTTCTTT
-	TRBJ2-3	TRBV5-1	-	CASSSGGFPINTDTQYF	TGCGCCAGCAGCTCTGGCGGCTTTCCCATAAACACAGATACGCAGTATTTT
-	TRBJ2-7	TRBV3-1/TRBV3-2	-	CASSQRGRFTMSYEQYF	TGTGCCAGCAGCCAGCGGGGGCGATTTACTATGTCCTACGAGCAGTACTTC
-	TRBJ1-5	TRBV20-1	-	CSASLGGNQPQHF	TGCAGTGCTAGTCTAGGCGGCAATCAGCCCCAGCATTTT
-	TRBJ2-3	TRBV9	-	CASSVRRTDTQYF	TGTGCCAGCAGCGTACGTCGCACAGATACGCAGTATTTT
-	TRBJ2-2	TRBV6-2/TRBV6-3	TRBD2	CASSYPTSGGTGELFF	TGTGCCAGCAGTTACCCTACTAGCGGGGGGACCGGGGAGCTGTTTTTT
once	TRBJ2-7	TRBV4-1	TRBD1	CASSQVDRTGEQYF	TGCGCCAGCAGCCAAGTGGACAGGACGGGGGAGCAGTACTTC
-	TRBJ1-4	TRBV19	-	CASTSGTVNEKLFF	TGTGCCAGTACATCCGGGACTGTTAATGAAAAACTGTTTTTT
-	TRBJ2-3	TRBV11-2	TRBD1	CASSLTGYPTDTQYF	TGTGCCAGCAGCTTGACAGGGTACCCCACAGATACGCAGTATTTT
-	TRBJ2-1	TRBV7-9	TRBD2	CASSLPTSGGDEQFF	TGTGCCAGCAGCCTCCCGACTAGCGGGGGGGATGAGCAGTTCTTC
-	TRBJ1-5	TRBV21-1	-	CASSNRKTGDGNQPQHF	TGTGCCAGCAGCAATCGCAAGACAGGGGACGGCAATCAGCCCCAGCATTTT
-	TRBJ2-7	TRBV28	-	CASSLLNYEQYF	TGTGCCAGCAGTTTACTAAACTACGAGCAGTACTTC
-	TRBJ1-2	TRBV7-9	-	CASSFEGVNYGYTF	TGTGCCAGCAGCTTCGAAGGGGTCAACTATGGCTACACCTTC
few	TRBJ1-6	TRBV5-1	-	CASSLELNSPLHF	TGCGCCAGCAGCTTGGAACTCAATTCACCCCTCCACTTT
once	TRBJ2-7	TRBV19	TRBD2	CASNMGLADSYEQYF	TGTGCCAGTAACATGGGACTAGCGGACTCCTACGAGCAGTACTTC